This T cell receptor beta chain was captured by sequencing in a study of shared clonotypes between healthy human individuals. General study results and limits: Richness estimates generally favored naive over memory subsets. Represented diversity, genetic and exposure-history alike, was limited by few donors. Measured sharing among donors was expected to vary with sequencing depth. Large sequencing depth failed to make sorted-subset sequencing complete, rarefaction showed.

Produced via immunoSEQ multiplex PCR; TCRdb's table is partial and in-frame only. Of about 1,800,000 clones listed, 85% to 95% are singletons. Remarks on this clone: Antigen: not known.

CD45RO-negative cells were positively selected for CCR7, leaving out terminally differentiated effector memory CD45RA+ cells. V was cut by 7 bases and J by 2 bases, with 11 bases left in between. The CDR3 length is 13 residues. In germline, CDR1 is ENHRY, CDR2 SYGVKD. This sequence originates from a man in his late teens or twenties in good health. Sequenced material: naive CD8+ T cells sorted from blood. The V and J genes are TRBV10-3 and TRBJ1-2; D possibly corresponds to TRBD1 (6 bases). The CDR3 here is CAITSDSNYGYTF. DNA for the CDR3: TGTGCCATCACTTCGGACAGCAACTATGGCTACACCTTC.